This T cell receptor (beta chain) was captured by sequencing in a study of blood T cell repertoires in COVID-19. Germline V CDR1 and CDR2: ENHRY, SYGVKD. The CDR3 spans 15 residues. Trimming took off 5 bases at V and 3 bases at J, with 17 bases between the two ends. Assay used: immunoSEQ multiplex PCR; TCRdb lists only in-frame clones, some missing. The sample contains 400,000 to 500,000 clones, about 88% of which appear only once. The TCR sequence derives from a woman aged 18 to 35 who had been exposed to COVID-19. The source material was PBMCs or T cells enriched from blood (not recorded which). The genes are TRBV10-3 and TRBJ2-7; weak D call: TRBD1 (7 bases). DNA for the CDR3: TGTGCCATCAGTCCCCCCCCTCAGGGGGGCTACGAGCAGTACTTC. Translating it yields CAISPPPQGGYEQYF.